Below, 20 T cell receptor beta chains from the same sample are listed, as sequenced in a study of CD8+CD57+ T cells in acquired aplastic anemia. Genomic DNA provided the template from which TCR beta VDJ and CDR3 profiles were obtained. TCRdb passed the reads through MiXCR, listing each CDR3 protein once. The data hold about 180,000 distinct CDR3 sequences, with roughly half observed a single time. Sequenced: sorted CD4+, CD8+, or CD8+CD57+ T cells (not recorded which) from PBMCs. The receptors originated from a human donor in good health.

This clonotype was counted only a few times. The chain carries TRBV15 and TRBJ2-7; D is undetermined. The CDR3 extends over 13 amino acids. Trimming shortened V by 3 bases and J by 6 bases, and 12 bases separated the two germline ends. The V gene's germline CDR1 is LNHNV and CDR2 YYDKDF (reference sequence). The CDR3 protein is CATSRDVSSEQYF. The CDR3 nucleotides are TGTGCCACCAGCAGGGACGTGAGCTCCGAGCAGTACTTC.

The chain couples TRBV3-1 to TRBJ1-3; D gene unclear. CDR1 and CDR2 from the germline V gene are LGHDT and YNNKEL (reference sequence). This CDR3 has 17 amino acids. The V and J ends lost 2 bases and 0 bases respectively, with 14 bases between them. CDR3 protein: CASSQHQTSSSGNTIYF. The CDR3 DNA is TGTGCCAGCAGCCAACATCAGACATCGAGCTCTGGAAACACCATATATTTT.

The V call is TRBV5-5, the J call TRBJ1-1; no clear D gene. Per germline, CDR1 SGHKS and CDR2 YYEKEE (reference sequence). The V end lost 2 bases, the J end lost 11 bases, and 13 bases lay between the germline ends. The CDR3 contains 12 residues. This chain's CDR3 is CASSLLKGRAFF. DNA of the CDR3: TGTGCCAGCAGCTTATTAAAAGGGAGGGCTTTCTTT.

The chain links TRBV7-3 to TRBJ1-5; a weak D match, TRBD1 (5 bases). From germline, CDR1 is SGHTA and CDR2 FQGTGA. The CDR3 has 13 amino acids. V was trimmed by 5 bases and J by 6 bases, leaving 11 bases between them. CDR3 DNA: TGTGCCAGCAGCCCCGAAGGGACTCAGCCCCAGCATTTT. This gives the protein CASSPEGTQPQHF.

At least ten counts were recorded for this clonotype. One end of the junction does not line up with germline, which may come from a read error. The chain uses TRBV7-8 and TRBJ2-4; tentatively, D is TRBD2 (5 bases). Germline V gene data show CDR1 as SGHVS and CDR2 as FQNEAQ. The CDR3 spans 13 residues. The CDR3 nucleotides read TGTGCCAGCAGCTTAGTTGAGCGGCGGGCCTTGCGCTTC. Translating it yields CASSLVERRALRF.

The chain has TRBV29-1 and TRBJ1-2, with D tentatively TRBD1 (5 bases). The CDR3 extends over 16 amino acids. CDR1 is SQVTM and CDR2 is ANQGSEA in the germline V gene. V was pared by 3 bases and J by 8 bases, with 25 bases between. Written as DNA, the CDR3 is TGCAGCGTTGATCTGGGGGATTTCGGCGGGTTCGGGGGCTACACCTTC. It yields the protein CSVDLGDFGGFGGYTF. Drawing the rest from reference TRBV29-1 and TRBJ1-2, the complete variable domain is SAVISQKPSRDICQRGTSLTIQCQVDSQVTMMFWYRQQPGQSLTLIATANQGSEATYESGFVIDKFPISRPNLTFSTLTVSNMSPEDSSIYLCSVDLGDFGGFGGYTFGSGTRLTVV.

This clonotype was counted many times. The chain has TRBV20-1 and TRBJ2-5, with D possibly TRBD1 on 5 matching bases. V dropped 5 bases and J dropped 2 bases, with 15 bases sitting between them. This CDR3 region has 14 residues. Germline CDR1 DFQATT, CDR2 SNEGSKA (reference sequence). This CDR3 reads CSAPELGHQETQYF. As DNA, the CDR3 is TGCAGTGCTCCCGAGCTAGGACATCAAGAGACCCAGTACTTC.

This clonotype was seen just once. The chain recombines TRBV2 with TRBJ1-1, with 7 positions matching TRBD1. The CDR3 covers 15 residues. Germline CDR1 is SNHLY and CDR2 is FYNNEI. J gave up 3 bases and V 6 bases, and 10 bases lay outside the gene matches. CDR3 nucleotide sequence: TGTGCCAGCAGCGAATGGGCAGGGGGGTACACTGAAGCTTTCTTT. This gives the protein CASSEWAGGYTEAFF.

The sample holds a few counts of this clonotype. The rearrangement links TRBV6-2 or TRBV6-3 to TRBJ2-3; a possible D gene is TRBD2 (5 bases). V gave up 4 bases and J gave up 2 bases, with 22 bases separating them. Germline V lookup: CDR1 MNHEY, CDR2 SVGEGT. This CDR3 comprises 18 residues. CDR3 sequence: CASSSYPKLVSDTDTQYF. DNA for the CDR3: TGTGCCAGCAGTTCCTACCCGAAACTAGTTTCGGACACAGATACGCAGTATTTT.

DNA for the CDR3: TGCAGTGTGACGGGAGGAAACACCATATATTTT. This encodes CSVTGGNTIYF. The V gene is TRBV20-1, the J gene TRBJ1-3; no firm D call. Trimming cost V 7 bases and J 4 bases, with 8 bases left between them. Looked up from germline, CDR1 is DFQATT and CDR2 is SNEGSKA (reference sequence). This CDR3 has 11 residues.

There are a few counts of this clonotype. The V gene is TRBV10-3, the J gene TRBJ1-1, with a tentative D call TRBD1 (5 bases). The germline gives CDR1 ENHRY, CDR2 SYGVKD. V was trimmed by 0 bases and J by 7 bases, leaving 12 bases between them. The CDR3 length is 14 residues. CDR3 sequence reads: CAISESRRDIEAFF. The CDR3 DNA reads as TGTGCCATCAGTGAGTCTCGCAGGGATATTGAAGCTTTCTTT.

This clonotype showed up many times. V usage is TRBV9 and J usage is TRBJ2-2; D gene uncertain. The V end was cut by 0 bases, the J end by 4 bases, with 10 bases between. CDR3 length equals 15 residues. The V gene's germline CDR1 is SGDLS and CDR2 YYNGEE. The CDR3 DNA is TGTGCCAGCAGCGTAGTAGGTAGTCTCACCGGGGAGCTGTTTTTT. This codes for CASSVVGSLTGELFF.

This clonotype was observed at least ten times. The J gene is TRBJ2-4, the V gene TRBV19; D is unresolved. Germline loops: CDR1 LNHDA, CDR2 SQIVND (reference sequence). The CDR3 is 12 residues long. With 7 bases removed from V and 0 bases from J, the gap between germline ends came to 4 bases. The CDR3 region is CASKLAKNIQYF. The CDR3 region has the DNA TGTGCCAGTAAGCTAGCCAAAAACATTCAGTACTTC.

This chain connects TRBV11-2 to TRBJ1-2; TRBD1 is a possible D gene (6 bases). The V end lost 5 bases, the J end lost 4 bases, and 20 bases lay between the germline ends. The length of the CDR3 is 16 residues. Germline loops: CDR1 SGHAT, CDR2 FQNNGV. CDR3 region: CASSPGAGSLFYGYTF. In DNA, the CDR3 is TGTGCCAGCAGCCCGGGGGCGGGGAGCCTCTTCTATGGCTACACCTTC.

The chain couples TRBV20-1 to TRBJ2-1, with 7 positions matching TRBD2. The trim removed 6 bases at V and 9 bases at J, leaving 14 bases unmatched. CDR1 DFQATT and CDR2 SNEGSKA come from the germline V gene (reference sequence). The CDR3 contains 14 residues. As DNA, the CDR3 is TGCAGTGCGGGGGTCGGCGGGAGTATCGTTGAGCAGTTCTTC. Translation gives CSAGVGGSIVEQFF.

V gene TRBV30 combines with J gene TRBJ2-7, with TRBD2 matching over 9 bases. J lost 3 bases, V lost 1 base, and 10 bases had no gene match. The CDR3 spans 16 residues. Germline V lookup: CDR1 GTSNPN, CDR2 SVGIG (reference sequence). The CDR3 nucleotides read TGTGCCTGGAGTGGAGCGGGGGGCGGCAGTAACTACGAGCAGTACTTC. Translated: CAWSGAGGGSNYEQYF. The complete variable domain, with remaining parts taken from reference TRBV30 and TRBJ2-7, reads SQTIHQWPATLVQPVGSPLSLECTVEGTSNPNLYWYRQAAGRGLQLLFYSVGIGQISSEVPQNLSASRPQDRQFILSSKKLLLSDSGFYLCAWSGAGGGSNYEQYFGPGTRLTVT.

This clonotype was detected many times. The genes are TRBV7-2 and TRBJ2-3; TRBD2 aligns across 9 bases. CDR1 and CDR2 (germline): SGHTA, FQGNSA. V was pared by 6 bases and J by 5 bases, with 12 bases of the junction left unmatched. The CDR3 loop spans 16 amino acids. In DNA, the CDR3 is TGTGCCAGCAGTTTTCTTGGCGGGAGGGCCGGAGATACGCAGTATTTT. This translates into CASSFLGGRAGDTQYF.

This clonotype was seen ten or more times. The chain combines TRBV7-3 with TRBJ2-5; perhaps D is TRBD1 or TRBD2 (5 bases each). V lost 3 bases to trimming and J lost 2 bases, with 7 bases between them. The CDR3 has 13 residues. Germline-derived CDR1 and CDR2 are SGHTA and FQGTGA. The CDR3 is CASSLRGQETQYF. For the CDR3, the DNA is TGTGCCAGCAGCTTGAGGGGACAAGAGACCCAGTACTTC.

Many counts were recorded for this clonotype. The V gene is TRBV24-1, the J gene TRBJ2-7, with TRBD2 matching 9 bases. Per germline, CDR1 KGHDR and CDR2 SFDVKD. The CDR3 contains 14 residues. Trimming removed 4 bases from V and 1 base from J; junction bases left unmatched: 1. Here the CDR3 reads CATSDSGRSYEQYF. DNA of the CDR3: TGTGCCACCAGTGACAGCGGGAGGTCCTACGAGCAGTACTTC.

In its sample, this clonotype was seen once. The germline gene is not matched at one end of the junction; a read error may be the cause. The chain uses TRBV29-1 and TRBJ2-3; 9 positions match TRBD2. Germline-derived CDR1 and CDR2 are SQVTM and ANQGSEA. This CDR3 contains 14 residues. In DNA, the CDR3 is TGCAGCGTCCCCCCTAGCGGGAACACACATACGCGGTATTTT. This gives the protein CSVPPSGNTHTRYF.